This TCR beta chain was found in a study of radiotherapy plus CTLA-4 blockade in lung cancer. The study, taken as a whole, reports: Early clone dynamics of blood T cells, plus interferon-beta, reportedly predicted response best.

Comment on this clone: What it binds is unknown.

The CDR3 is 12 amino acids. CDR1 is SNHLY and CDR2 is FYNNEI in the germline V gene. The repertoire was sequenced with immunoSEQ multiplex PCR; TCRdb's copy has only in-frame clones and lacks some. The sample records nearly 110,000 clones, over 65% being singletons. This TCR derives from a human donor with non-small cell lung cancer that progressed on radiotherapy plus ipilimumab. Some clones in this sample may be carry-over from other donors' samples. The source material was peripheral blood, sampled from a patient treated with radiotherapy plus ipilimumab. The chain links TRBV2 to TRBJ2-7, with D unclear. The J call is in doubt because the DNA end fits TRBJ2-5 better. In nucleotides, the CDR3 is TGTGCCACCCGGGCCGGGTTTTGGACCCAGTACTTC. This encodes CATRAGFWTQYF.